Detailed here is one T cell receptor beta chain. Its recognized antigen is unknown. No base qualities exist here, and no much larger clone lies one base off it. The data stem from a study of CD8+CD57+ T cells in acquired aplastic anemia (dated by TCRdb to between 2017 and 2018). Broadly, across the study: On average, sorted CD4+ and CD8+ cells yielded approximately 3 ug of extracted DNA, with a range of 0.2 to 27.4 ug. Mean read counts for healthy donor samples were 8.5 million to 10.8 million for CD4+ cells and roughly 12 million for CD8+ cells. What the study reported, not specific to this receptor: Between patients and healthy controls, no significant difference in CD8+ Simpson's diversity was found (P=0.060). Some 31 CD8+ CDR3 sequences were shared between patients and controls but appeared highly expressed in patients and within their immunodominant clones.

Profiling of TCR beta VDJ combinations and CDR3 sequences used genomic DNA as the template. TCR repertoire sequencing was run on an Illumina HiSeq 2000. The study's own analysis went as follows. TRBV/TRBJ rearrangement plots, CDR3 size and DJ length profiles, and Simpson's diversity index were used to evaluate the repertoires. The most abundant DNA sequence in the deep sequencing data was taken as the immunodominant clone. CDR3 amino acid sequences were checked for sharing across subjects and were also compared against the VDJdb database and published repertoires. Starting from the raw public reads, TCRdb applied fastp trimming at Q25, assembled clones with MiXCR and retained in-frame beta chains. One record per CDR3 amino acid sequence lists the most common genes and DNA. In this record, the V and J calls reflect TCRdb's handling and not the investigators' own analysis. The sample table holds some 220,000 distinct CDR3 sequences, of which 34% were seen once. Of the sample, more than 0.95% falls within the top ten clones.

TCR repertoires of sorted CD4+ and CD8+ blood T cells from severe aplastic anemia patients and healthy subjects were deep-sequenced in the study. Ficoll-Paque density gradient centrifugation was used to isolate peripheral blood mononuclear cells. Before DNA extraction, CD4+ and CD8+ T cells were sorted by FACS or by magnetic beads. The CDR3 runs 14 amino acids, cysteine and phenylalanine included. Kept here is only the CDR3 DNA, which spans 42 bases and is read in frame from base 1. From the germline V gene, CDR1 is SNHLY and CDR2 is FYNNEI. V and J are truncated by 1 base and 2 bases respectively, leaving an intervening sequence of 6 bases.

The specimen sequenced was sorted CD4+, CD8+, or CD8+CD57+ T cells (not recorded which) from PBMCs. This clonotype was sampled from a human donor in good health, serving as a control. In this chain, TRBV2 is recombined with TRBJ1-5; the D region possibly corresponds to TRBD1 (6 bases align). The CDR3: CASSEDRGNQPQHF. The DNA is TGTGCCAGCAGTGAAGACAGGGGCAATCAGCCCCAGCATTTT. Reference TRBV2 and TRBJ1-5 proteins supply the regions before and after the CDR3; the full variable domain is: EPEVTQTPSHQVTQMGQEVILRCVPISNHLYFYWYRQILGQKVEFLVSFYNNEISEKSEIFDDQFSVERPDGSNFTLKIRSTKLEDSAMYFCASSEDRGNQPQHFGDGTRLSIL.